Below, 26 T cell receptor beta chains from the same sample are listed, as sequenced in a study of shared clonotypes between healthy human individuals. Selected positively for CCR7 and CD45RO-negative, naive CD8 cells excluded terminally differentiated effector memory CD45RA+ cells. Measured with immunoSEQ multiplex PCR; TCRdb has only the in-frame clones, and not every one. The table has about 2.2 million clones, just over 90% seen once. The source material was naive CD8+ T cells from PBMCs. The receptors come from a man younger than 30 in good health. Some clones in this sample may be carry-over from other donors' samples.

This chain connects TRBV27 to TRBJ1-2; D is ambiguous. The CDR3 is made up of 13 amino acids. Looked up from germline, CDR1 is MNHEY and CDR2 is SMNVEV (reference sequence). Deletions cut 6 bases from V and 5 bases from J, with 13 bases between. The CDR3 spells CASRPALKYGYTF. The CDR3 bases are TGTGCCAGCAGACCCGCGCTAAAGTATGGCTACACCTTC.

This rearrangement joins TRBV27 to TRBJ2-1; 7 bases map to TRBD2. Germline CDR1 MNHEY, CDR2 SMNVEV (reference sequence). The CDR3 is 14 amino acids. Trimming at V came to 7 bases and at J to 7 bases, leaving 10 bases not matched to a gene. Here the CDR3 DNA reads TGTGCCAGCATGGGGAGGGGCCGGTGGAATGAGCAGTTCTTC. Its translation: CASMGRGRWNEQFF.

V gene TRBV7-8 combines with J gene TRBJ1-1; D not resolved. Germline V lookup: CDR1 SGHVS, CDR2 FQNEAQ. Trimming took off 1 base at V and 2 bases at J, with 14 bases between the two ends. The CDR3 is 16 amino acids. CDR3 nucleotides: TGTGCCAGCAGCTTAGGGACGGGTCCCTTAAACACTGAAGCTTTCTTT. This sequence encodes CASSLGTGPLNTEAFF.

CDR3 sequence reads: CASSLGGAQYEQYF. DNA of the CDR3: TGTGCCAGCAGTTTAGGTGGGGCCCAATACGAGCAGTACTTC. The rearrangement uses TRBV27 and TRBJ2-7, with TRBD1 as a possible D gene (5 bases). From germline, CDR1 is MNHEY and CDR2 SMNVEV (reference sequence). Between the trimmed V and J ends, which lost 2 bases and 4 bases, there was a span of 12 bases. CDR3 length equals 14 residues.

This rearrangement joins TRBV19 to TRBJ2-1; 10 bases match TRBD2. Germline CDR1 LNHDA, CDR2 SQIVND (reference sequence). This CDR3 has 14 amino acids. The V and J ends lost 7 bases and 9 bases, in that order; junction bases with no gene match: 9. For the CDR3, the DNA is TGTGCCAGTACTCCTCTAGCGGGAGATGGTGAGCAGTTCTTC. Encoded protein: CASTPLAGDGEQFF. Filled out from reference TRBV19 and TRBJ2-1, the complete variable domain reads DGGITQSPKYLFRKEGQNVTLSCEQNLNHDAMYWYRQDPGQGLRLIYYSQIVNDFQKGDIAEGYSVSREKKESFPLTVTSAQKNPTAFYLCASTPLAGDGEQFFGPGTRLTVL.

The genes are TRBV27 and TRBJ2-5, with unresolved D. This CDR3 is 13 amino acids long. Trimming cost V 6 bases and J 4 bases, with 12 bases left between them. CDR1 is MNHEY, CDR2 SMNVEV, per germline (reference sequence). CDR3: CASSLARRETQYF. The CDR3 DNA sequence: TGTGCCAGCAGCCTGGCCCGACGAGAGACCCAGTACTTC.

This sequence joins TRBV28 and TRBJ2-7; 8 bases map to TRBD2. CDR3 size: 20 residues. V trimming: 3 bases; J trimming: 0 bases; junction bases outside the gene matches: 19. Germline V lookup: CDR1 MDHEN, CDR2 SYDVKM. CDR3 in amino acids: CASSFSGIYNSGKISYEQYF. CDR3 sequence (DNA): TGTGCCAGCAGTTTTTCCGGGATTTACAATAGCGGGAAAATCTCCTACGAGCAGTACTTC.

The CDR3 DNA reads TGTGCCAGCAGTTCGCCTCGGGAGGTCGGCTACAATGAGCAGTTCTTC. Translation gives CASSSPREVGYNEQFF. V is TRBV7-6 and J is TRBJ2-1, with 7 nucleotides matching TRBD2. The CDR3 is 16 amino acids. CDR1 and CDR2 from the germline V gene are SGHVS and FNYEAQ. Losses at the gene ends were 6 bases for V and 3 bases for J; bases not matched to a gene: 11. Drawing the rest from reference TRBV7-6 and TRBJ2-1, the complete variable domain is GAGVSQSPRYKVTKRGQDVALRCDPISGHVSLYWYRQALGQGPEFLTYFNYEAQQDKSGLPNDRFSAERPEGSISTLTIQRTEQRDSAMYRCASSSPREVGYNEQFFGPGTRLTVL.

This chain joins TRBV7-9 and TRBJ2-1, with 7 positions matching TRBD1. CDR3 length: 14 residues. CDR1 is SEHNR, CDR2 FQNEAQ, per germline (reference sequence). The V gene end was trimmed by 10 bases and the J gene end by 4 bases; junction bases not matched to a gene: 10. The CDR3 DNA is TGTGCCACCGCCCCCGGGACAGCATACAATGAGCAGTTCTTC. It encodes CATAPGTAYNEQFF.

The chain has TRBV5-1 and TRBJ2-7; TRBD1 is a possible D gene (5 bases). Trimming removed 3 bases at V and 2 bases at J, with 15 bases between. CDR1 and CDR2 (germline): SGHRS, YFSETQ. The CDR3 is made up of 15 amino acids. CDR3 in amino acids: CASSSAEDIPYEQYF. The CDR3 nucleotides are TGCGCCAGCAGCTCTGCTGAGGACATCCCCTACGAGCAGTACTTC.

The genes are TRBV10-3 and TRBJ2-1; 10 nucleotides agree with TRBD2. The CDR3 length is 15 residues. J lost 8 bases, V lost 0 bases, and 4 bases had no gene match. Looked up from germline, CDR1 is ENHRY and CDR2 is SYGVKD. The CDR3 nucleotides read TGTGCCATCAGTGAGTCGGCTAGCGGGAGCGATGAGCAGTTCTTC. The encoded protein is CAISESASGSDEQFF.

The chain employs TRBV5-4 and TRBJ2-2, with 7 bases matching TRBD2. CDR3 length: 15 amino acids. V lost 4 bases to trimming and J lost 5 bases; unmatched junction nucleotides: 8. Per germline, CDR1 SGHNT and CDR2 YYREEE (reference sequence). For the CDR3, the DNA is TGTGCCAGCAGCCCTAGCGGAGGACCAACCGGGGAGCTGTTTTTT. It codes for CASSPSGGPTGELFF.

CDR3 bases: TGTGCCACCCTCTACGGGGCCATCTCCTTGGACAATGAGCAGTTCTTC. It translates to CATLYGAISLDNEQFF. This chain links TRBV28 with TRBJ2-1; possibly TRBD1 or TRBD2 for D (5 bases each). V lost 10 bases and J 5 bases, leaving 24 bases between the germline ends. Germline loops: CDR1 MDHEN, CDR2 SYDVKM. This CDR3 is built from 16 residues.

This clone came up once. CDR3 region: CASSGSKLNTEAFF. The CDR3 DNA is TGTGCCAGCAGTGGATCGAAACTGAACACTGAAGCTTTCTTT. The rearrangement joins TRBV25-1 to TRBJ1-1; D is unclear. The CDR3 is 14 residues long. Germline values: CDR1 MGHDK, CDR2 SYGVNS. Trimming took off 4 bases at V and 0 bases at J, with 9 bases between the two ends.

The V gene is TRBV13, the J gene TRBJ2-3; 8 nucleotides align to TRBD2. Germline lookup yields CDR1 PRHDT and CDR2 FYEKMQ (reference sequence). With V trimmed by 4 bases and J by 2 bases, 8 bases remained unmatched. This CDR3 is built from 16 residues. CDR3 residues: CASSSPPGGHTDTQYF. CDR3 DNA sequence: TGTGCCAGCAGCTCCCCCCCGGGGGGGCACACAGATACGCAGTATTTT. Combining the CDR3 with reference TRBV13 and TRBJ2-3 gives the whole variable domain AAGVIQSPRHLIKEKRETATLKCYPIPRHDTVYWYQQGPGQDPQFLISFYEKMQSDKGSIPDRFSAQQFSDYHSELNMSSLELGDSALYFCASSSPPGGHTDTQYFGPGTRLTVL.

This clone was picked up a small number of times. Here the CDR3 DNA reads TGTGCCTGGAGTAGGGGGGTCTGGGAAGCTTTCTTT. This encodes CAWSRGVWEAFF. The rearrangement uses TRBV30 and TRBJ1-1; D possibly corresponds to TRBD1 (6 bases). The germline V gene encodes CDR1 GTSNPN and CDR2 SVGIG (reference sequence). The CDR3 is 12 residues long. Trimming removed 2 bases from V and 8 bases from J, with 12 bases in between.

About this clone itself: The same CDR3 is also encoded by other DNA sequences in this sample. The V and J genes are TRBV14 and TRBJ1-1; D is ambiguous. The V and J ends lost 3 bases and 4 bases respectively, with 9 bases between them. The CDR3 is 13 residues long. The V gene's germline CDR1 is SGHDN and CDR2 FVKESK. The CDR3 region has the DNA TGTGCCAGCAGCCAGGGAGTTAGCACTGAAGCTTTCTTT. The encoded protein is CASSQGVSTEAFF.

The chain is built from TRBV21-1 and TRBJ2-5. TRBV21-1 is reported as a pseudogene. This CDR3 spans 15 amino acids. This chain's CDR3 is CASRRVGPARETQYF. The CDR3 nucleotides are TGTGCCAGCCGCAGGGTTGGACCAGCAAGGGAGACCCAGTACTTC.

This clone was detected once. The genes are TRBV6-5 and TRBJ2-3; D unresolved. Trimming left V 2 bases short and J 0 bases short, with 9 bases between. The germline gives CDR1 MNHEY, CDR2 SVGAGI. This CDR3 spans 15 amino acids. This CDR3 is CASSYGQMSTDTQYF. The CDR3, as DNA: TGTGCCAGCAGTTACGGCCAGATGAGCACAGATACGCAGTATTTT.

The chain has TRBV6-1 and TRBJ2-7; D call uncertain. Per germline, CDR1 MNHNS and CDR2 SASEGT. Trimming removed 0 bases from V and 3 bases from J, with 12 bases in between. The CDR3 is 15 amino acids. The CDR3 is CASSEAVATYYEQYF. CDR3 sequence (DNA): TGTGCCAGCAGTGAAGCTGTGGCGACGTACTACGAGCAGTACTTC.

V is TRBV9 and J is TRBJ1-2; a possible D gene is TRBD1 (5 bases). V was shortened by 4 bases and J by 4 bases, with 14 bases between the two germline ends. The CDR3 has 14 residues. Per the germline V gene, CDR1 is SGDLS and CDR2 is YYNGEE. The CDR3 bases are TGTGCCAGCAGCCCCGGGGCCTCAGGCTATGGCTACACCTTC. As protein: CASSPGASGYGYTF.

The chain couples TRBV28 to TRBJ2-7; D gene ambiguous. Trimming cost V 3 bases and J 6 bases, with 12 bases left between them. The CDR3 is 13 amino acids. CDR1 is MDHEN, CDR2 SYDVKM, per germline. CDR3 sequence reads: CASSLAASREQYF. For the CDR3, the DNA is TGTGCCAGCAGTTTGGCAGCTTCCCGCGAGCAGTACTTC.

This chain joins TRBV6-6 and TRBJ1-5, with D unresolved. The germline V and J ends were trimmed by 6 bases and 6 bases, with 15 bases remaining between them. This CDR3 is built from 14 residues. In germline, CDR1 is MNHNY, CDR2 SVGAGI (reference sequence). The CDR3 region is CASSYEGWPQPQHF. CDR3 nucleotide sequence: TGTGCCAGCAGCTACGAGGGTTGGCCTCAGCCCCAGCATTTT.

V gene TRBV2 combines with J gene TRBJ1-3; D remains unclear. The length of the CDR3 is 14 residues. The germline gives CDR1 SNHLY, CDR2 FYNNEI. Trimming shortened V by 10 bases and J by 0 bases, and 13 bases separated the two germline ends. The CDR3 loop reads CANHDLGSGNTIYF. CDR3 nucleotide sequence: TGTGCCAACCACGACCTGGGCTCTGGAAACACCATATATTTT.

The chain combines TRBV4-2 with TRBJ2-2, with TRBD2 as a possible D gene (5 bases). Germline lookup yields CDR1 LGHNA and CDR2 YNFKEQ. The CDR3 loop spans 17 amino acids. V shed 4 bases and J shed 0 bases, with 15 bases lying between them. The CDR3 bases are TGTGCCAGCAGCCCTTCAACTAGTTTTCCGAACACCGGGGAGCTGTTTTTT. It codes for CASSPSTSFPNTGELFF.

The chain couples TRBV7-6 to TRBJ2-1, with 9 bases fitting TRBD1. The CDR3 has 16 amino acids. CDR1 is SGHVS and CDR2 is FNYEAQ in the germline V gene. The V gene end was trimmed by 2 bases and the J gene end by 8 bases; junction bases not matched to a gene: 10. The CDR3 DNA reads as TGTGCCAGCAGCTTAAGGCCCGGGACAGGGAAATATGAGCAGTTCTTC. Its translation is CASSLRPGTGKYEQFF.